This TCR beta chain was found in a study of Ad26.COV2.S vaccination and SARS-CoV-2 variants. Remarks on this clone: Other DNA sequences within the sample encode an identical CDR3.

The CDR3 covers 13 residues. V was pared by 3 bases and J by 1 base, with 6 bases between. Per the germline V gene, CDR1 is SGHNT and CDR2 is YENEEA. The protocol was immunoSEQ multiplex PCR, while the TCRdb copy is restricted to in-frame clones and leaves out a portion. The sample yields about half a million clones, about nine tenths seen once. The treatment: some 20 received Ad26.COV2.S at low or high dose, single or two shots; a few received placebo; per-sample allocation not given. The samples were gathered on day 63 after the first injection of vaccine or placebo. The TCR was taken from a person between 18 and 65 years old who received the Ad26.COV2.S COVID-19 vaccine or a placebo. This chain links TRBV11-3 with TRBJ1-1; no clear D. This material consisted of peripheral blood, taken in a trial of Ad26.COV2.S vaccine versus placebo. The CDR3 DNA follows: TGTGCCAGCAGCTTGGGGAGGAACACTGAAGCTTTCTTT. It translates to CASSLGRNTEAFF.